A selection of T cell receptor beta chains follows, all from one sample in a study of blood T cell repertoires in COVID-19. Sequencing was performed with immunoSEQ multiplex PCR; in TCRdb, only in-frame clones are kept and a portion is missing. There are more than 200,000 clones in the sample; around 87% occur only once, and around 5.1% lies in the top ten. The source material was peripheral blood. Receptors originate from an older woman with COVID-19, enrolled during active disease. Both conserved end residues are part of each CDR3. A D gene is named only where the DNA matches it firmly. Part of the rows lack a size; the others show once, few, many or a class for expanded clones.

abundance	v_gene	d_gene	j_gene	CDR3nt	CDR3aa
-	TRBV3-1/TRBV3-2	-	TRBJ1-6	TGTGCCAGCAGCCACGGAGATTCACCCCTCCACTTT	CASSHGDSPLHF
-	TRBV5-1	-	TRBJ1-4	TGCGCCAGCAGCGTTCAGTTCCAGTCTAATGAAAAACTGTTTTTT	CASSVQFQSNEKLFF
-	TRBV27	-	TRBJ1-2	TGTGCCAGCGGAACAGGGAACTATGGCTACACCTTC	CASGTGNYGYTF
-	TRBV6-4	-	TRBJ2-7	TGTACCAGGCAGGGGCAGGGTTCCTACGAGCAGTACTTC	CTRQGQGSYEQYF
-	TRBV2	TRBD2	TRBJ2-3	TGTGCCAGCAGTGAACCATTTAGCGGGATTGTCGGAGATACGCAGTATTTT	CASSEPFSGIVGDTQYF
-	TRBV28	-	TRBJ1-4	TGTGCCAGCAGTTCCTCTCATGAAAAACTGTTTTTT	CASSSSHEKLFF
-	TRBV7-3	-	TRBJ2-7	TGTGCCAGCAGCTTAAAGGCCAGGCTCACTGGGGAGCAGTACTTC	CASSLKARLTGEQYF
-	TRBV28	TRBD2	TRBJ2-1	TGTGCCAGCAGTCATCTAGCGGGAGGCTCCTACAATGAGCAGTTCTTC	CASSHLAGGSYNEQFF
-	TRBV19	TRBD1	TRBJ2-1	TGTGCCAGTACCCCGACAGGGAAGGGCCTCTCCTACAATGAGCAGTTCTTC	CASTPTGKGLSYNEQFF
once	TRBV7-2	-	TRBJ2-1	TGTGCCAGCAGCGCACGGGAGAGGGTTAGCAATGAGCAGTTCTTC	CASSARERVSNEQFF
-	TRBV18	-	TRBJ2-7	TGTGCCAGCTCACCAAGGGGCCAGGGGCGGGTAACCTACGAGCAGTACTTC	CASSPRGQGRVTYEQYF
-	TRBV7-9	-	TRBJ1-3	TGTGCCAGCAGCCCAGGGCCCGGAAACACCATATATTTT	CASSPGPGNTIYF
-	TRBV7-9	-	TRBJ1-2	TGTGCCAGCAGCGACTCCCCCGCCTTGGGGGGATTTCGGGGTGGCTACACCTTC	CASSDSPALGGFRGGYTF
-	TRBV6-1	TRBD1	TRBJ2-5	TGTGCCAGCAGGGAAGGGGGCGGTATCTTAGAGACCCAGTACTTC	CASREGGGILETQYF
-	TRBV7-8	-	TRBJ2-7	TGTGCCAGCAGCTTAGTTGATGGCAGGGCGCGGGAGCAGTACTTC	CASSLVDGRAREQYF
-	TRBV10-3	TRBD2	TRBJ2-3	TGTGCCATCAGGGAAACTAGCGGGGGCTTCACAGATACGCAGTATTTT	CAIRETSGGFTDTQYF
-	TRBV5-1	-	TRBJ2-5	TGCGCCAGCAGCTTGGTTGGACAAGCACAAGAGACCCAGTACTTC	CASSLVGQAQETQYF
-	TRBV6-5	-	TRBJ2-1	TGTGCCAGCAGTACGCGGACTATTTCCATGGGTGAGCAGTTCTTC	CASSTRTISMGEQFF
-	TRBV12-3/TRBV12-4	-	TRBJ1-5	TGTGCCAGCAGGGCTCCAGGGCAGCCCCAGCATTTT	CASRAPGQPQHF
-	TRBV2	-	TRBJ1-2	TGTGCCAGCAGTGTAGACAGTAACTATGGCTACACCTTC	CASSVDSNYGYTF
-	TRBV5-1	TRBD1	TRBJ2-3	TGCGCCAGCAGGAGGGACAGGGACGGGACGCAGTATTTT	CASRRDRDGTQYF
once	TRBV5-1	TRBD2	TRBJ2-7	TGCGCCAGCAGCTTGGGCCTAGCGGGCCTATCTTCCTACGAGCAGTACTTC	CASSLGLAGLSSYEQYF
-	TRBV19	TRBD1	TRBJ1-5	TGTGCCAGTAGTATTGGGACAGGGATTAGCAATCAGCCCCAGCATTTT	CASSIGTGISNQPQHF
-	TRBV9	TRBD2	TRBJ2-7	TGTGCCAGCAGCGTAGGCGGGAGCGTCTCCTACGAGCAGTACTTC	CASSVGGSVSYEQYF
-	TRBV19	TRBD1	TRBJ2-3	TGTGCCAGTAGTAACCCGACAGGGGCGGACACAGATACGCAGTATTTT	CASSNPTGADTDTQYF
-	TRBV7-2	-	TRBJ2-2	TGTGCCAGCAGCTTAAGTGCAGGCGCCGCCACCGGGGAGCTGTTTTTT	CASSLSAGAATGELFF
-	TRBV28	-	TRBJ2-7	TGTGCCAGCAGTTTAGCGGGAAGGGACGAGCAGTACTTC	CASSLAGRDEQYF
once	TRBV18	TRBD2	TRBJ2-1	TGTGCCAGCTCACCTGACGGGACTAGTCACAATGAGCAGTTCTTC	CASSPDGTSHNEQFF
-	TRBV5-1	TRBD1	TRBJ2-5	TGCGCCAGCAGCCGTACAGGGGGGGAGACCCAGTACTTC	CASSRTGGETQYF
-	TRBV25-1	TRBD1	TRBJ1-2	TGTGCCAGCAGTGAACGAGATTGGACAGGCGGGCTCTATGGCTACACCTTC	CASSERDWTGGLYGYTF
-	TRBV19	-	TRBJ1-1	TGTGCCAGTAGTATAGGCCGACAGACTCGGAACACTGAAGCTTTCTTT	CASSIGRQTRNTEAFF
-	TRBV5-5	TRBD2	TRBJ2-3	TGTGCCAGCAGTACTGGACTAGGCACAGATACGCAGTATTTT	CASSTGLGTDTQYF
-	TRBV5-1	TRBD2	TRBJ2-2	TGCGCCAGCAGCTTGGTTGCTAGCGGGGTCAACACCGGGGAGCTGTTTTTT	CASSLVASGVNTGELFF
once	TRBV19	TRBD1	TRBJ2-2	TGTGCCAGTAGCAACAGGGGGAGCGGGGAGCTGTTTTTT	CASSNRGSGELFF
-	TRBV30	-	TRBJ1-2	TGTGCCTGGAGTGTAAGGGGAAGCTATGGCTACACCTTC	CAWSVRGSYGYTF
once	TRBV7-8	-	TRBJ2-6	TGTGCCAGCAGCCCCTCAGGGGCTGGGGCCAACGTCCTGACTTTC	CASSPSGAGANVLTF
-	TRBV5-1	-	TRBJ2-2	TGCGCCAGCAGCTTGGGGCACCTCAACACCGGGGAGCTGTTTTTT	CASSLGHLNTGELFF
once	TRBV24-1	TRBD1	TRBJ2-1	TGTGCCACCAGTGATCCCCAGATAGGACAGGTTAGCTCCTACAATGAGCAGTTCTTC	CATSDPQIGQVSSYNEQFF